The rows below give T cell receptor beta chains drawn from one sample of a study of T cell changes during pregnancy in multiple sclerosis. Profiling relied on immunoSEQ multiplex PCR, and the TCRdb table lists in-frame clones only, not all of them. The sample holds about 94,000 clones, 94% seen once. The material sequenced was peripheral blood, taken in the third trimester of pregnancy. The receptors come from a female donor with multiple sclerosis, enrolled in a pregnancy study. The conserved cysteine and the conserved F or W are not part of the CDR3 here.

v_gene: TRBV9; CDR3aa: ASSVGLEWGGGKETQY
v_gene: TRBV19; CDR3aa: ASSTRGQESSYEQY
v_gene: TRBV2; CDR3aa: ASSPREAGGPGNEQF
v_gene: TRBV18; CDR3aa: ASSQRTASNEKLF
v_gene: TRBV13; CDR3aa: ASSRGTSGAHEQY
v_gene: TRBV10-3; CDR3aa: ATRAGEGGYT
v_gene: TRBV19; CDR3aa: ASSPGLTYEQY
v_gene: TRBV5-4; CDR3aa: ASSDISRGLMNEQF
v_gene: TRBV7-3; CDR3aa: ASSLRFSREGMEQF
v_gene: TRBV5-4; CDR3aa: ASSLEVLRRTEAF
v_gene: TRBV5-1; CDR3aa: ASSPGLAGGTSTDTQY
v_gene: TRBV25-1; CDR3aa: ASSDLGVPH
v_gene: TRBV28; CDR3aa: ASSRWRGELKNIQY
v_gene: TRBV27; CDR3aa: ASTPGQSYGYT
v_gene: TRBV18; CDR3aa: ASSSQGTGELF
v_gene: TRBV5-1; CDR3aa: ASSSPGGTVTNYGYT
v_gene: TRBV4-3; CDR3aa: ASSQDRERFYEQY
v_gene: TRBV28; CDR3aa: ASSLSMRGKIAKNIQY
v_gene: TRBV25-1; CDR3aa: ASMNRGYNEQF
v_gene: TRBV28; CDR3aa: ASSLEGGYT
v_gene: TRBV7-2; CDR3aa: ASSLGGGRGSYTGELF
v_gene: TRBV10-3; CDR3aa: AITRSGGPYEQY
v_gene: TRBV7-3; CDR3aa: ASSLGTGYNEQF
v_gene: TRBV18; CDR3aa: ATGPGDREKLF
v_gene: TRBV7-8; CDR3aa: ASSLNRLGGDTGELF
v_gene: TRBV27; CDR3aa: ASSFGQGNQPQH
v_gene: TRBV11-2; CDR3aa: ASSPVSGNTGELF
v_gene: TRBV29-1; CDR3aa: SVQGMRGSGNTIY